The 14 T cell receptor beta chains given below trace back to one sample, sequenced in a study of control samples from healthy donors and cancer patients (dated by TCRdb to 2018 to 2020). Libraries were built with the immunoSEQ multiplex PCR assay. Held by TCRdb, this immuneACCESS table contains in-frame sequences only and omits some clones. Under half of the omission traces to an unresolved V gene where checked; the cause of the rest is unknown. The sample data list 100,000 to 150,000 clones, and over 85% of these were observed just once. The top ten clonotypes cover 3.6% of the sample. What was sequenced was blood. The origin of the receptors is a man aged 25-45 years in good health.

The chain links TRBV18 to TRBJ2-1; D uncertain. Trimming took 3 bases from V and 0 from J, leaving 9 bases between them. This CDR3 is built from 15 residues. Germline-derived CDR1 and CDR2 are KGHSH and LQKENI. This CDR3 reads CASSPDKSSYNEQFF. CDR3 DNA: TGTGCCAGCTCACCTGACAAATCCTCCTACAATGAGCAGTTCTTC.

The CDR3 sequence: CASSTGGVRTVNIQPQHF. CDR3 nucleotide sequence: TGTGCCAGCAGCACGGGCGGGGTGCGGACGGTTAATATTCAGCCCCAGCATTTT. The rearrangement links TRBV25-1 to TRBJ1-5; no definite D call. V shed 6 bases and J shed 6 bases, with 27 bases lying between them. Looked up from germline, CDR1 is MGHDK and CDR2 is SYGVNS. This CDR3 comprises 18 residues.

The chain couples TRBV2 to TRBJ1-2; D may be TRBD1 (5 bases). The CDR3 runs 15 residues. Trimming shortened V by 2 bases and J by 0 bases, and 10 bases separated the two germline ends. Germline V lookup: CDR1 SNHLY, CDR2 FYNNEI. Here the CDR3 DNA reads TGTGCCAGCAGTGAACCGGAGGGGTCTAACTATGGCTACACCTTC. It is translated as CASSEPEGSNYGYTF.

This sequence joins TRBV18 and TRBJ1-2; D is possibly TRBD1 (5 bases). Germline V gene sequence: CDR1 KGHSH, CDR2 LQKENI. Trimming took off 1 base at V and 7 bases at J, with 28 bases between the two ends. The CDR3 is 19 amino acids. The CDR3 DNA reads as TGTGCCAGCTCACCACTACCTGCTTCGGCCCAGAAGGGGTATGGTGGCTACACCTTC. Its protein is CASSPLPASAQKGYGGYTF.

The rearrangement links TRBV19 to TRBJ2-6; a possible D gene is TRBD1 (5 bases). Trimming pared 0 bases from V and 0 bases from J, leaving 15 bases between. Germline CDR1 LNHDA, CDR2 SQIVND (reference sequence). This CDR3 is 19 amino acids long. The CDR3 sequence is CASSIDRMTATSGANVLTF. CDR3 DNA: TGTGCCAGTAGTATAGATCGGATGACAGCAACCTCTGGGGCCAACGTCCTGACTTTC.

J is TRBJ2-5 and V is TRBV19, with 8 positions matching TRBD1. Per the germline V gene, CDR1 is LNHDA and CDR2 is SQIVND (reference sequence). Trimming cost V 6 bases and J 5 bases; bases outside gene matches: 8. The CDR3 has 14 residues. This CDR3 is CASRSQGAGETQYF. The DNA for the CDR3 is TGTGCCAGTAGAAGCCAGGGGGCCGGGGAGACCCAGTACTTC. The entire variable domain, with the rest obtained from reference TRBV19 and TRBJ2-5, is as follows: DGGITQSPKYLFRKEGQNVTLSCEQNLNHDAMYWYRQDPGQGLRLIYYSQIVNDFQKGDIAEGYSVSREKKESFPLTVTSAQKNPTAFYLCASRSQGAGETQYFGPGTRLLVL.

The rearrangement joins TRBV6-2 or TRBV6-3 to TRBJ2-7; tentatively, D is TRBD2 (6 bases). The CDR3 is made up of 16 amino acids. Per the germline V gene, CDR1 is MNHEY and CDR2 is SVGEGT. The V end was cut by 0 bases, the J end by 0 bases, with 12 bases between. In DNA form, the CDR3 reads TGTGCCAGCAGTTACTCCTGGGACTCAAGCTCCTACGAGCAGTACTTC. Its protein is CASSYSWDSSSYEQYF.

The chain has TRBV7-9 and TRBJ2-6, with D unclear. The germline CDR1 and CDR2 sequences are SEHNR and FQNEAQ (reference sequence). V was cut by 1 base and J by 1 base, with 2 bases left in between. This CDR3 has 14 amino acids. CDR3 nucleotides: TGTGCCAGCAGCTTAGTATCTGGGGCCAACGTCCTGACTTTC. Its translation is CASSLVSGANVLTF.

The chain is built from TRBV5-4 and TRBJ1-1, with D possibly TRBD1 on 5 matching bases. The CDR3 contains 15 residues. Trimming removed 0 bases at V and 0 bases at J, with 9 bases between. Germline-derived CDR1 and CDR2 are SGHNT and YYREEE (reference sequence). CDR3 in amino acids: CASSLGGTVNTEAFF. In DNA form, the CDR3 reads TGTGCCAGCAGCTTGGGTGGGACCGTGAACACTGAAGCTTTCTTT.

This chain connects TRBV2 to TRBJ1-2; possible D gene TRBD1, 5 bases. The V gene's germline CDR1 is SNHLY and CDR2 FYNNEI. CDR3 size: 12 residues. V was clipped by 4 bases and J by 6 bases, with 9 bases between them. DNA for the CDR3: TGTGCCAGCAGTGTGCGAGGGGATGGCTACACCTTC. Residues: CASSVRGDGYTF.

The chain carries TRBV18 and TRBJ1-2, with 10 bases that match TRBD1. The CDR3 loop spans 15 amino acids. V lost 7 bases and J lost 7; bases outside the gene matches: 12. Germline V gene sequence: CDR1 KGHSH, CDR2 LQKENI. The CDR3 spells CASYENRDRGSGYTF. As DNA, the CDR3 is TGTGCCAGCTACGAAAACCGGGACAGGGGAAGTGGCTACACCTTC.

The gene calls are TRBV5-1 and TRBJ1-2; D might be TRBD1 (6 bases). The germline V and J ends were trimmed by 1 base and 3 bases, with 16 bases remaining between them. The CDR3 loop spans 16 amino acids. Germline V gene data show CDR1 as SGHRS and CDR2 as YFSETQ. The CDR3 bases are TGCGCCAGCAGCTTGAAACGGGACGAGGGGGACTATGGCTACACCTTC. Amino acids: CASSLKRDEGDYGYTF.

The chain carries TRBV7-6 and TRBJ2-1; D ambiguous. The CDR3 consists of 13 residues. Between the trimmed V and J ends, which lost 1 base and 5 bases, there was a span of 6 bases. CDR1 and CDR2 from the germline V gene are SGHVS and FNYEAQ. CDR3 residues: CASSLGAHNEQFF. In DNA, the CDR3 is TGTGCCAGCAGCTTAGGGGCCCACAATGAGCAGTTCTTC.

CDR3 DNA sequence: TGTGCCAGCAGTCACGAGACAGGGTCGAATGAGCAGTTCTTC. Amino acids: CASSHETGSNEQFF. This chain links TRBV27 with TRBJ2-1; 7 bases match TRBD1. The length of the CDR3 is 14 residues. Per germline, CDR1 MNHEY and CDR2 SMNVEV (reference sequence). V shed 5 bases and J 7 bases; nucleotides not matched to a gene: 8.